These 25 T cell receptor beta chains were all obtained from the same sample, sequenced in a study of cytomegalovirus exposure and HLA in healthy donors. This PCR relied on a set of 60 Vbeta primers and 13 Jbeta primers. Some clones are missing from TCRdb's copy, which holds only in-frame ones; the method was immunoSEQ multiplex PCR. The sample holds over 80,000 clones; roughly 80% are singletons and the top ten take around 2.9%. Sequencing was carried out using PBMCs. The receptors were sampled from a man aged 40-55 years in good health and CMV-seronegative.

This chain connects TRBV27 to TRBJ2-5; D unresolved. The CDR3 covers 15 residues. Germline values: CDR1 MNHEY, CDR2 SMNVEV (reference sequence). Trimming removed 0 bases at V and 5 bases at J, with 13 bases between. CDR3 bases: TGTGCCAGCAGTTTATCGCAAGTGCCTCGGGAGACCCAGTACTTC. This codes for CASSLSQVPRETQYF.

There are a few counts of this clone. The V call is TRBV28, the J call TRBJ1-6, with 8 bases aligning to TRBD1. Germline CDR1 is MDHEN and CDR2 is SYDVKM. V was clipped by 5 bases and J by 13 bases; unmatched bases: 10. The CDR3 runs to 14 residues. The CDR3 nucleotides read TGTGCCAGCAGTCTCCGGGACAGGACGGTTCCCCTCCACTTT. As protein: CASSLRDRTVPLHF.

This rearrangement joins TRBV28 to TRBJ1-1, with D perhaps TRBD1 (5 bases). V lost 4 bases, J lost 2 bases, and 8 bases lay in between. Germline-derived CDR1 and CDR2 are MDHEN and SYDVKM. The CDR3 has 13 amino acids. For the CDR3, the DNA is TGTGCCAGCAGTTGGGGCCCTAACACTGAAGCTTTCTTT. Residues: CASSWGPNTEAFF.

This chain joins TRBV5-1 and TRBJ2-6; 7 bases map to TRBD1. Germline V gene lookup returns CDR1 SGHRS and CDR2 YFSETQ. Trimming removed 4 bases from V and 0 bases from J; junction bases left unmatched: 7. This CDR3 is built from 17 residues. CDR3 amino acids: CASSGGTVLSGANVLTF. The CDR3 DNA sequence: TGCGCCAGCAGCGGTGGGACAGTTCTCTCTGGGGCCAACGTCCTGACTTTC. Together with reference TRBV5-1 and TRBJ2-6, the CDR3 gives the full variable domain: KAGVTQTPRYLIKTRGQQVTLSCSPISGHRSVSWYQQTPGQGLQFLFEYFSETQRNKGNFPGRFSGRQFSNSRSEMNVSTLELGDSALYLCASSGGTVLSGANVLTFGAGSRLTVL.

V is TRBV15 and J is TRBJ1-4; TRBD1 matches at 9 bases. This CDR3 has 15 residues. The germline V gene has CDR1 LNHNV and CDR2 YYDKDF (reference sequence). J was trimmed by 4 bases and V by 1 base; bases with no gene match: 1. CDR3 sequence reads: CATSRGTGDNEKLFF. As DNA, the CDR3 is TGTGCCACCAGCAGAGGGACAGGGGATAATGAAAAACTGTTTTTT.

Comments on this clone: At the DNA level, this CDR3 is encoded by other sequences in the same sample as well. The V and J genes are TRBV6-5 and TRBJ1-3, with D hard to call. Looked up from germline, CDR1 is MNHEY and CDR2 is SVGAGI. The CDR3 is 15 residues long. V dropped 5 bases and J dropped 0 bases, with 11 bases sitting between them. CDR3 region: CASSPSLASGNTIYF. The DNA of the CDR3 is TGTGCCAGCAGTCCGTCCTTGGCCTCTGGAAACACCATATATTTT.

With respect to this clone: Relative to the germline gene, one junction end is altered; a read error may explain this. The chain joins TRBV27 to TRBJ1-4, with TRBD1 identical over 8 bases. Germline V CDR1 and CDR2: MNHEY, SMNVEV (reference sequence). The CDR3 runs to 14 residues. For the CDR3, the DNA is TGTGTCAGCACCGGGACAGGAACCTATGAAAAACTGTTTTTT. It translates to CVSTGTGTYEKLFF. Together with reference TRBV27 and TRBJ1-4, the CDR3 gives the full variable domain: EAQVTQNPRYLITVTGKKLTVTCSQNMNHEYMSWYRQDPGLGLRQIYYSMNVEVTDKGDVPEGYKVSRKEKRNFPLILESPSPNQTSLYFCVSTGTGTYEKLFFGSGTQLSVL.

V is TRBV7-9 and J is TRBJ1-2; 8 bases line up with TRBD1. CDR3 length equals 14 residues. V lost 5 bases and J lost 4; bases outside the gene matches: 6. The germline CDR1 and CDR2 sequences are SEHNR and FQNEAQ (reference sequence). CDR3 sequence reads: CASSPTGVGYGYTF. The DNA of the CDR3 is TGTGCCAGCAGCCCGACAGGGGTAGGCTATGGCTACACCTTC.

This rearrangement joins TRBV11-2 to TRBJ2-2; 8 positions match TRBD2. The ends lost 0 bases at V and 4 bases at J; junction bases unmatched: 4. The CDR3 has 16 residues. The germline gives CDR1 SGHAT, CDR2 FQNNGV. The CDR3 loop reads CASSLDFGGGTGELFF. CDR3 DNA sequence: TGTGCCAGCAGCTTAGATTTCGGGGGGGGCACCGGGGAGCTGTTTTTT.

A few counts support this clone. The CDR3 region is CASRGGGVAELFF. The CDR3 DNA sequence: TGTGCCAGCAGGGGAGGGGGGGTCGCTGAGCTGTTTTTT. The chain carries TRBV6-1 and TRBJ2-2, with a tentative D call TRBD2 (7 bases). The length of the CDR3 is 13 residues. Germline-derived CDR1 and CDR2 are MNHNS and SASEGT. V lost 6 bases to trimming and J lost 11 bases, with 16 bases between them.

The genes are TRBV6-5 and TRBJ2-5, with 8 bases that match TRBD2. With V trimmed by 4 bases and J by 5 bases, 6 bases remained unmatched. Germline lookup yields CDR1 MNHEY and CDR2 SVGAGI. This CDR3 region has 14 residues. CDR3 in amino acids: CASSFGGAGETQYF. The CDR3 DNA reads TGTGCCAGCAGTTTCGGGGGGGCCGGGGAGACCCAGTACTTC.

V usage is TRBV7-8 and J usage is TRBJ2-7; possibly TRBD2 for D (7 bases). Per germline, CDR1 SGHVS and CDR2 FQNEAQ. This CDR3 is 14 amino acids long. The V and J ends lost 1 base and 5 bases respectively, with 12 bases between them. The CDR3 protein is CASSLGAGAHEQYF. CDR3 in DNA: TGTGCCAGCAGCTTAGGGGCGGGGGCCCACGAGCAGTACTTC.

This chain connects TRBV18 to TRBJ2-1; 7 nucleotides agree with TRBD1. CDR1 and CDR2 (germline): KGHSH, LQKENI. V dropped 3 bases and J dropped 0; count of bases not matched to a gene: 5. CDR3 length: 16 residues. CDR3: CASSPVQGSSYNEQFF. The CDR3 bases are TGTGCCAGCTCACCCGTACAGGGGAGCTCCTACAATGAGCAGTTCTTC.

This clone appeared once. V and J are TRBV27 and TRBJ2-3; the D is unclear. There are 16 residues in the CDR3. The germline V gene encodes CDR1 MNHEY and CDR2 SMNVEV (reference sequence). V was trimmed by 0 bases and J by 6 bases, leaving 16 bases between them. CDR3: CASSLSRHLLSDTQYF. In DNA, the CDR3 is TGTGCCAGCAGTTTATCGCGCCACCTCCTATCGGATACGCAGTATTTT.

The chain has TRBV11-2 and TRBJ1-2; TRBD1 matches 7 bases. Per the germline V gene, CDR1 is SGHAT and CDR2 is FQNNGV. Losses at the gene ends were 4 bases for V and 4 bases for J; bases not matched to a gene: 3. The CDR3 is made up of 13 amino acids. CDR3 sequence: CASSSTGSYGYTF. The CDR3 bases are TGTGCCAGCAGCTCGACAGGGAGCTATGGCTACACCTTC.

The V call is TRBV9, the J call TRBJ2-1; weak D call: TRBD2 (5 bases). Looked up from germline, CDR1 is SGDLS and CDR2 is YYNGEE. The CDR3 extends over 14 amino acids. Trimming pared 4 bases from V and 2 bases from J, leaving 10 bases between. CDR3 amino acids: CASSPYGAYNEQFF. In DNA, the CDR3 is TGTGCCAGCAGCCCCTACGGGGCCTACAATGAGCAGTTCTTC.

Here the CDR3 DNA reads TGTGCCAGCATCGCCCTAGCGGGGTACAATGAGCAGTTCTTC. Amino acid sequence: CASIALAGYNEQFF. The chain carries TRBV7-2 and TRBJ2-1, with 9 bases lining up with TRBD2. Germline values: CDR1 SGHTA, CDR2 FQGNSA. CDR3 length equals 14 residues. V lost 7 bases and J lost 4; bases outside the gene matches: 5.

This clone was counted only a few times. The chain uses TRBV28 and TRBJ2-3, with 14 positions matching TRBD2. Per the germline V gene, CDR1 is MDHEN and CDR2 is SYDVKM. This CDR3 is 16 amino acids long. J gave up 6 bases and V 2 bases, and 4 bases lay outside the gene matches. DNA for the CDR3: TGTGCCAGCAGTTTAAGGACTAGCGGGGGGAATGATACGCAGTATTTT. This codes for CASSLRTSGGNDTQYF.

The CDR3, as DNA: TGTGCCAGCAGTGAGACAGGGTCCTACGAGCAGTACTTC. This gives the protein CASSETGSYEQYF. The chain is built from TRBV6-1 and TRBJ2-7; 7 bases agree with TRBD1. CDR3 length: 13 residues. V was pared by 3 bases and J by 1 base, with 0 bases of the junction left unmatched. Germline assignment: CDR1 MNHNS and CDR2 SASEGT.

The chain uses TRBV6-6 and TRBJ1-2; D ambiguous. This CDR3 is built from 14 residues. Germline assignment: CDR1 MNHNY and CDR2 SVGAGI (reference sequence). Trimming cost V 1 base and J 4 bases, with 10 bases left between them. The CDR3 protein is CASSYFAGGYGYTF. The CDR3, as DNA: TGTGCCAGCAGTTACTTTGCGGGAGGCTATGGCTACACCTTC.

J is TRBJ1-1 and V is TRBV18; 7 bases match TRBD1. Trimming took 3 bases from V and 4 from J; bases not matched to a gene: 5. The CDR3 runs to 14 residues. The V gene's germline CDR1 is KGHSH and CDR2 LQKENI. CDR3 coding DNA: TGTGCCAGCTCACCTTCAGGGGGAGTCACTGAAGCTTTCTTT. Protein product: CASSPSGGVTEAFF.

CDR3 loop: CASSLLGGEETQYF. The CDR3 region has the DNA TGTGCCAGCAGCCTCCTCGGGGGGGAAGAGACCCAGTACTTC. The chain uses TRBV14 and TRBJ2-5, with 8 bases that match TRBD2. CDR1 SGHDN and CDR2 FVKESK come from the germline V gene. This CDR3 comprises 14 residues. The trim removed 4 bases at V and 3 bases at J, leaving 4 bases unmatched.

The V gene is TRBV9, the J gene TRBJ2-2, with D possibly TRBD1 on 6 matching bases. In germline, CDR1 is SGDLS, CDR2 YYNGEE. CDR3 length: 16 amino acids. Trimming left V 3 bases short and J 0 bases short, with 12 bases between. CDR3 sequence: CASSGKTGTNTGELFF. As DNA, the CDR3 is TGTGCCAGCAGCGGCAAGACAGGAACGAACACCGGGGAGCTGTTTTTT.

The V call is TRBV28, the J call TRBJ2-3, with a possible D match to TRBD1 (7 bases). Germline V lookup: CDR1 MDHEN, CDR2 SYDVKM. The CDR3 length is 17 residues. V gave up 2 bases and J gave up 5 bases, with 20 bases separating them. The CDR3 sequence: CASSLGQGGSWRDTQYF. CDR3 nucleotide sequence: TGTGCCAGCAGTTTAGGGCAGGGGGGATCCTGGAGAGATACGCAGTATTTT.

The genes are TRBV11-2 and TRBJ1-1; D is perhaps TRBD1 (6 bases). Trimming cost V 3 bases and J 5 bases, with 7 bases left between them. This CDR3 spans 12 amino acids. Germline V gene sequence: CDR1 SGHAT, CDR2 FQNNGV. The CDR3 DNA sequence: TGTGCCAGCAGCTTTCAGGGGACTGAAGCTTTCTTT. Protein sequence: CASSFQGTEAFF.